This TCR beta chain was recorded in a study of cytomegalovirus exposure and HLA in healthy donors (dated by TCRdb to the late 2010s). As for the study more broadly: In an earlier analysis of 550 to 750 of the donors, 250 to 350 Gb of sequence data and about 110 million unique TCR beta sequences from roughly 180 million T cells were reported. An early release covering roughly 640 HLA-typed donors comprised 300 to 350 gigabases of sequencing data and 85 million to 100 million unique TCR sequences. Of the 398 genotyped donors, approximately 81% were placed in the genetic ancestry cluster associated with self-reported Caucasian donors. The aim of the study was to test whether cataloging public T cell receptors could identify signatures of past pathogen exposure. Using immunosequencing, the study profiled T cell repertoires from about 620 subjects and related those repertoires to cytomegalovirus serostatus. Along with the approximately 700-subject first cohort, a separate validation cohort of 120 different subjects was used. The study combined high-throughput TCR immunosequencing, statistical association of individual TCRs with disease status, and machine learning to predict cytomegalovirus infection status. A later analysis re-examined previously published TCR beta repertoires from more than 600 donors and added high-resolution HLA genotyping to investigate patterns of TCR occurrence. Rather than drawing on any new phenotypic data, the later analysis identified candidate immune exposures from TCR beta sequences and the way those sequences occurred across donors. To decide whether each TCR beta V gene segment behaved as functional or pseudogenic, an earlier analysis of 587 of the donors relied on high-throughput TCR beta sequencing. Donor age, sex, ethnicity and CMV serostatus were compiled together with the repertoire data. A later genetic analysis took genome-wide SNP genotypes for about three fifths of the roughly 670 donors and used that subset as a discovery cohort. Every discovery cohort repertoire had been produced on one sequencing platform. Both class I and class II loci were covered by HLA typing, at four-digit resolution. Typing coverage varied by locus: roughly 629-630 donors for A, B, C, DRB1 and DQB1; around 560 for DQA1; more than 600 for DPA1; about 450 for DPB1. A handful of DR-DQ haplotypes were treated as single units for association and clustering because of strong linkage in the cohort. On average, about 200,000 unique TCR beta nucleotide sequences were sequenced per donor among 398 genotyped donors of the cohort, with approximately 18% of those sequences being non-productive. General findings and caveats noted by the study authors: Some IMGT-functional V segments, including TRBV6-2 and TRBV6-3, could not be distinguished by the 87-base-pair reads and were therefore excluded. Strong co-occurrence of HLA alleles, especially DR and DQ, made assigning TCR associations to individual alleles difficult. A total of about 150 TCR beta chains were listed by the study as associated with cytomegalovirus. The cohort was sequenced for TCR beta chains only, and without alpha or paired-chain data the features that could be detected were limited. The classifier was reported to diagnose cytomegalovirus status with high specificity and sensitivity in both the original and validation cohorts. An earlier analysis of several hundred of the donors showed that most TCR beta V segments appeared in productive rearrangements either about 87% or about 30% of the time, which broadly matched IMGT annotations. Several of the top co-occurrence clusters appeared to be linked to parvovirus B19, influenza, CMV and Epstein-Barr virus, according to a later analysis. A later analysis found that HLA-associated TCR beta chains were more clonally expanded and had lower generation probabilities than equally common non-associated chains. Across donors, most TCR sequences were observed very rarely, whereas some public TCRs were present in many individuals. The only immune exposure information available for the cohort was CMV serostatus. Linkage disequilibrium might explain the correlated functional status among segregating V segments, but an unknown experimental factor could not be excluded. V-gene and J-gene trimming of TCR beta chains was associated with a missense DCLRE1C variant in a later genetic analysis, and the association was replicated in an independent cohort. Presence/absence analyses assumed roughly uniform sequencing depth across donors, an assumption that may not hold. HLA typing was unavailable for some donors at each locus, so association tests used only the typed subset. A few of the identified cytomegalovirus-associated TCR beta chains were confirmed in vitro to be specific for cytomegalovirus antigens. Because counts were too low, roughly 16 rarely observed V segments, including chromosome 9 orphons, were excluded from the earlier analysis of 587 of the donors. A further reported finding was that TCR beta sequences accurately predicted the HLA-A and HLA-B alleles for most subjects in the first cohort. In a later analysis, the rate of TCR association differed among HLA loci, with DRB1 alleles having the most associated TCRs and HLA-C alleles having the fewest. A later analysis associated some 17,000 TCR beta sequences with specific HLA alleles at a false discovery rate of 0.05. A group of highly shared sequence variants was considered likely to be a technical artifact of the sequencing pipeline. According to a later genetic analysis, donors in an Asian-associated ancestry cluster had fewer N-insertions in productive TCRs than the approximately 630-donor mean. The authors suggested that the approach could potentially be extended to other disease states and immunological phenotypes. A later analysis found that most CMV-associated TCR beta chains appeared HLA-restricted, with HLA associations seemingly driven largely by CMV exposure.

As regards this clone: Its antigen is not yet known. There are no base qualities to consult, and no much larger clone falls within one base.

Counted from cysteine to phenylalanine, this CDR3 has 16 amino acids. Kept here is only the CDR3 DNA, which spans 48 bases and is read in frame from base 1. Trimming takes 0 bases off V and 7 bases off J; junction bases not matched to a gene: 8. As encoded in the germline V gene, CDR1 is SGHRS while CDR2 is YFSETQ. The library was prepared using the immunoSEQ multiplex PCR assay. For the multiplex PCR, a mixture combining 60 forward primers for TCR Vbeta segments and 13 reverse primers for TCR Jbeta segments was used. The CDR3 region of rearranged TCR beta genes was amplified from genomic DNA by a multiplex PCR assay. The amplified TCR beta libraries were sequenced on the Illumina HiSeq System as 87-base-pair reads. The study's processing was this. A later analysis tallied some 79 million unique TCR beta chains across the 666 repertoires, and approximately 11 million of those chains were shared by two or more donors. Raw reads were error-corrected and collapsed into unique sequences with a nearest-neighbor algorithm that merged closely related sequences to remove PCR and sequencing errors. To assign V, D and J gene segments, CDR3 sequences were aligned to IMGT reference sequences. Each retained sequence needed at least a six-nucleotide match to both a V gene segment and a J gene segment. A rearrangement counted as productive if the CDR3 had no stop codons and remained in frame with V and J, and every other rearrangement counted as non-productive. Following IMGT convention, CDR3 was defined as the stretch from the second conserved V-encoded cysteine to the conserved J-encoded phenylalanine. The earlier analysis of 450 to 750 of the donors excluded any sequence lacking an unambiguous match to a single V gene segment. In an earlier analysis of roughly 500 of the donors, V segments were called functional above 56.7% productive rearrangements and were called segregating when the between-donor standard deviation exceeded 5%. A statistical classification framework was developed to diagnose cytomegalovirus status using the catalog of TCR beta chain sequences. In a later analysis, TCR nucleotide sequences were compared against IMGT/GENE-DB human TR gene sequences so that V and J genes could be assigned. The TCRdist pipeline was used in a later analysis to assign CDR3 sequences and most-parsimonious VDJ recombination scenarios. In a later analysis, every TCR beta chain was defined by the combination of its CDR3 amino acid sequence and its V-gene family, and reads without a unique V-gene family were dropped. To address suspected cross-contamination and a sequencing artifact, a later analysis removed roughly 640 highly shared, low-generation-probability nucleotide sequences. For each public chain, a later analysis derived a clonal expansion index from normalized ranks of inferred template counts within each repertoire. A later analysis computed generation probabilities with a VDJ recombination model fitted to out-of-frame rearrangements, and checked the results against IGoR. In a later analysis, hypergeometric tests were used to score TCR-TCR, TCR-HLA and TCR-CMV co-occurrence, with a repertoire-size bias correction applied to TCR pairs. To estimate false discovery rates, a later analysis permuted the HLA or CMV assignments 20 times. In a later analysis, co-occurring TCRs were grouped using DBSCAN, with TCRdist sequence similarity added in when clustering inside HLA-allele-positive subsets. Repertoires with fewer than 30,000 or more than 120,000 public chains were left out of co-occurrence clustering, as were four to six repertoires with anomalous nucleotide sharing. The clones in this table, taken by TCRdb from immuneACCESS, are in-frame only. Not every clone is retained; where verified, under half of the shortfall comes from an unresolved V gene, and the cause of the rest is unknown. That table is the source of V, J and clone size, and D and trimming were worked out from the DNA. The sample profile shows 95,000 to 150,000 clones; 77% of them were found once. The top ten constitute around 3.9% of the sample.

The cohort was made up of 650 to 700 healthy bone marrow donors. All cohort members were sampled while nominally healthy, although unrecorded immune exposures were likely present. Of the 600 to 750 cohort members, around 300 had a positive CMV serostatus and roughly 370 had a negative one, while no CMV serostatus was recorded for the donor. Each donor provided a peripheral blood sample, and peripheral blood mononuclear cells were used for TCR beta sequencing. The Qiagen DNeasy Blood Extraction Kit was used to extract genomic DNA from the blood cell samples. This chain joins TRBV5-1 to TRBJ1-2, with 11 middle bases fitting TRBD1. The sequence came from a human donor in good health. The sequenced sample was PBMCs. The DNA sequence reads TGCGCCAGCAGCTTGGCCACCGGACAGGGGGCGCTTGGCTACACCTTC. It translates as CASSLATGQGALGYTF.